One sample yielded the 9 T cell receptor beta chains listed below, sequenced in a study of shared clonotypes between healthy human individuals. Sequenced by immunoSEQ multiplex PCR; TCRdb stores in-frame clones only, minus some. The sample yields over 2 million clones, about 95% seen once. CD45RO negativity and positive selection for CCR7 defined naive CD8 cells, a population that excluded terminally differentiated effector memory CD45RA+ cells. Sequenced: naive CD8+ T cells sorted from blood. These receptors came from a man aged 18 to 29 in good health.

The rearrangement links TRBV7-9 to TRBJ1-1; no firm D call. CDR1 is SEHNR and CDR2 is FQNEAQ in the germline V gene (reference sequence). The CDR3 is made up of 13 amino acids. Trimming took off 7 bases at V and 9 bases at J, with 18 bases between the two ends. CDR3 protein: CASKAMGNYQAFF. Written as DNA, the CDR3 is TGTGCCAGCAAAGCGATGGGGAATTATCAAGCTTTCTTT.

This chain links TRBV25-1 with TRBJ2-1; D remains ambiguous. The germline V and J ends were trimmed by 1 base and 8 bases, with 12 bases remaining between them. The CDR3 spans 14 residues. Germline V gene lookup returns CDR1 MGHDK and CDR2 SYGVNS. In nucleotides, the CDR3 is TGTGCCAGCAGTGAATTGGCCTCGTGGGATGAGCAGTTCTTC. This translates into CASSELASWDEQFF.

As for this clone: Other nucleotide sequences in the sample specify the same CDR3. J is TRBJ2-7 and V is TRBV4-1; 10 bases line up with TRBD2. CDR1 and CDR2 (germline): MGHRA, YSYEKL. After removal of 4 bases from V and 0 bases from J, the junction contained 3 bases not matched to a gene. The CDR3 is 15 amino acids. CDR3 protein: CASSPLAGSSYEQYF. Here the CDR3 DNA reads TGCGCCAGCAGCCCACTAGCGGGAAGCTCCTACGAGCAGTACTTC.

The rearrangement joins TRBV10-3 to TRBJ2-5; D remains unclear. The CDR3 is made up of 13 amino acids. Per the germline V gene, CDR1 is ENHRY and CDR2 is SYGVKD. Trimming pared 2 bases from V and 1 base from J, leaving 5 bases between. The CDR3 loop reads CAISEAVQETQYF. CDR3 nucleotide sequence: TGTGCCATCAGTGAGGCAGTCCAAGAGACCCAGTACTTC.

This chain links TRBV6-5 with TRBJ1-6; D gene unclear. The length of the CDR3 is 13 residues. From germline, CDR1 is MNHEY and CDR2 SVGAGI. The V gene lost 0 bases and the J gene lost 15 bases, with 12 bases spanning the gap. The CDR3, as DNA: TGTGCCAGCAGTTACTCGATCGGTCGGGACCTCCACTTT. As protein: CASSYSIGRDLHF.

The rearrangement links TRBV28 to TRBJ1-1; perhaps TRBD1 as D (5 bases). V lost 5 bases and J lost 5, with 18 bases in between. The CDR3 covers 15 residues. Per the germline V gene, CDR1 is MDHEN and CDR2 is SYDVKM. CDR3 sequence: CASSPEMGLGTEAFF. The CDR3 bases are TGTGCCAGCAGTCCGGAGATGGGGCTTGGGACTGAAGCTTTCTTT.

This clone was observed a few times. Other nucleotide sequences from this sample produce the same CDR3. The V call is TRBV30, the J call TRBJ1-1, with D unresolved. This CDR3 is 11 amino acids long. Germline V CDR1 and CDR2: GTSNPN, SVGIG (reference sequence). V lost 5 bases and J 1 base, leaving 5 bases between the germline ends. CDR3 nucleotides: TGTGCCTGGGGGCGGAACACTGAAGCTTTCTTT. Residues: CAWGRNTEAFF.

The CDR3, as DNA: TGTGCCAGCAGTCCAGAGGGCGCAATGTACAATGAGCAGTTCTTC. It translates to CASSPEGAMYNEQFF. The chain combines TRBV11-3 with TRBJ2-1; a possible D gene is TRBD2 (5 bases). This CDR3 comprises 15 residues. Trimming shortened V by 6 bases and J by 4 bases, and 16 bases separated the two germline ends. CDR1 is SGHNT, CDR2 YENEEA, per germline.

This clone was seen only once. This chain's CDR3 is CASSLSPRGTDTQYF. The CDR3 DNA follows: TGTGCCAGCAGCTTAAGCCCCCGGGGCACAGATACGCAGTATTTT. The V call is TRBV7-6, the J call TRBJ2-3, with D unclear. Looked up from germline, CDR1 is SGHVS and CDR2 is FNYEAQ. Trimming removed 2 bases from V and 1 base from J, with 10 bases in between. The CDR3 contains 15 residues. Variable domain in full (rest from reference TRBV7-6 and TRBJ2-3): GAGVSQSPRYKVTKRGQDVALRCDPISGHVSLYWYRQALGQGPEFLTYFNYEAQQDKSGLPNDRFSAERPEGSISTLTIQRTEQRDSAMYRCASSLSPRGTDTQYFGPGTRLTVL.